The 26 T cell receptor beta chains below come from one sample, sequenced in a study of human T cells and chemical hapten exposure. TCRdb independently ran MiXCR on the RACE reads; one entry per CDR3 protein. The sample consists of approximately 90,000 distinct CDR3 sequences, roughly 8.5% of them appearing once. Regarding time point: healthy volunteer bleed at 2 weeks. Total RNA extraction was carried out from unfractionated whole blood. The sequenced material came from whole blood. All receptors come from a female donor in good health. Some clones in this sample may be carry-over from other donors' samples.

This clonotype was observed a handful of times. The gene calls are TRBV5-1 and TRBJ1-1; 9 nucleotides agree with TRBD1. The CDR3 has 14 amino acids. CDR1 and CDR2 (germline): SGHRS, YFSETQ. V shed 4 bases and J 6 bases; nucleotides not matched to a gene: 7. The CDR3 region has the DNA TGCGCCAGCAGCACGGGACAGGGAAGTGCTGAAGCTTTCTTT. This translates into CASSTGQGSAEAFF.

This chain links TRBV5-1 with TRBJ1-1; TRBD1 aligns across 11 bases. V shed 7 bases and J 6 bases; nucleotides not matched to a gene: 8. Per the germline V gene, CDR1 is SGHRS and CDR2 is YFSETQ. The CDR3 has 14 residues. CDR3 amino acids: CASGSGTGGAEAFF. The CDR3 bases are TGCGCCAGCGGCTCCGGGACAGGGGGAGCTGAAGCTTTCTTT.

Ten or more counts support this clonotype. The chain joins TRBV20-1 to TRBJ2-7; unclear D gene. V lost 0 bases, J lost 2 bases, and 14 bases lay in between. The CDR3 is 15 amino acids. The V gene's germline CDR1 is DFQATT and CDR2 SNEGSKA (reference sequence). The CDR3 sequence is CSARDPLIRPYEQYF. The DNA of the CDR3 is TGCAGTGCTAGAGATCCCCTCATCAGACCCTACGAGCAGTACTTC.

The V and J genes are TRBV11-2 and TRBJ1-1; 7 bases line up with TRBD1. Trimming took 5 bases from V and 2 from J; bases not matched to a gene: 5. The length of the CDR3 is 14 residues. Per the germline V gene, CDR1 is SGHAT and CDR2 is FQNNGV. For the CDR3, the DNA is TGTGCCAGCAGCCTGGGACAGCAAAACACTGAAGCTTTCTTT. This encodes CASSLGQQNTEAFF.

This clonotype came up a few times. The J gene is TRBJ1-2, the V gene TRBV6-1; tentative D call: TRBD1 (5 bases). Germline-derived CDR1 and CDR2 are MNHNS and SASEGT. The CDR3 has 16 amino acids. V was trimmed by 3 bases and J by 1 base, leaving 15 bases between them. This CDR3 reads CASSDHDRSYNYGYTF. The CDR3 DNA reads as TGTGCCAGCAGTGATCATGACAGATCATATAACTATGGCTACACCTTC.

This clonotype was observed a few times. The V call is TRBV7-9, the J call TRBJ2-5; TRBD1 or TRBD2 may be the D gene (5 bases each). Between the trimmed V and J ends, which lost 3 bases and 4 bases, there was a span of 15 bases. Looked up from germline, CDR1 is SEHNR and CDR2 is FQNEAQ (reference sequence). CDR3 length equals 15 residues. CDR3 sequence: CASSFEGDVAETQYF. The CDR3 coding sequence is TGTGCCAGCAGCTTCGAAGGGGACGTTGCAGAGACCCAGTACTTC. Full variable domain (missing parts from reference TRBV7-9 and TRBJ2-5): DTGVSQNPRHKITKRGQNVTFRCDPISEHNRLYWYRQTLGQGPEFLTYFQNEAQLEKSRLLSDRFSAERPKGSFSTLEIQRTEQGDSAMYLCASSFEGDVAETQYFGPGTRLLVL.

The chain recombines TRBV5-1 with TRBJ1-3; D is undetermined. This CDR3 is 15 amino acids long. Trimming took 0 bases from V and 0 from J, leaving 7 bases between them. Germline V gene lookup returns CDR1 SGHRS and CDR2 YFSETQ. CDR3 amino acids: CASSLDGVSGNTIYF. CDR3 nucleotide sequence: TGCGCCAGCAGCTTGGATGGCGTCTCTGGAAACACCATATATTTT.

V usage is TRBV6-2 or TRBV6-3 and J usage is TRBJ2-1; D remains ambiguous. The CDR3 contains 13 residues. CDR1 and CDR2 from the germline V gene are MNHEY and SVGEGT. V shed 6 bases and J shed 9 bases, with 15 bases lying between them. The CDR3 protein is CASSPVGLREQFF. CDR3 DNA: TGTGCCAGCAGCCCCGTAGGGCTCCGTGAGCAGTTCTTC.

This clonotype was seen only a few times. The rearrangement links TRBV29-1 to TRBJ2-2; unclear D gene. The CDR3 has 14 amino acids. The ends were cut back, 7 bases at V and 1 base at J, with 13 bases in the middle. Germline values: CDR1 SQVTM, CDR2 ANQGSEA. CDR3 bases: TGCAGCGCCTACCCCCACTGGAACACCGGGGAGCTGTTTTTT. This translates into CSAYPHWNTGELFF.

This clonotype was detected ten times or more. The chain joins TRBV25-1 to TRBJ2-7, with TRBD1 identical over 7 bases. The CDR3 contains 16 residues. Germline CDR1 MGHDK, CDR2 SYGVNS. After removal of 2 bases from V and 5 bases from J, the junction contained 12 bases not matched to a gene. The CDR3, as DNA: TGTGCCAGCAGTGAAGCCTCCGGGACAGAACTCCACGAGCAGTACTTC. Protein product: CASSEASGTELHEQYF.

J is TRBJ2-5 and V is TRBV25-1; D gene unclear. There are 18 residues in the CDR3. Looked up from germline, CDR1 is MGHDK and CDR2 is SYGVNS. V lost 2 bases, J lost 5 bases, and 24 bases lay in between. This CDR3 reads CASSERAETLPPFETQYF. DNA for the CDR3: TGTGCCAGCAGTGAAAGGGCAGAGACACTTCCCCCTTTTGAGACCCAGTACTTC.

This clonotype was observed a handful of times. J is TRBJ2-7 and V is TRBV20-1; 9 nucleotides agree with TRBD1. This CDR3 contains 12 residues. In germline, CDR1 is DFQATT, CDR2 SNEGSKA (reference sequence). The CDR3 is CSSGTGTYEQYF. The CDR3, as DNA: TGCAGCTCCGGGACAGGGACCTACGAGCAGTACTTC.

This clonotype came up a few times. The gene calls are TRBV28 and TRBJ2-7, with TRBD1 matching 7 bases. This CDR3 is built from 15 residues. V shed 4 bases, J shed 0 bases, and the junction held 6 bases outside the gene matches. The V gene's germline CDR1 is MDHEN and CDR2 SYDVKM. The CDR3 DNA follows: TGTGCCAGCAGTTCAGGGACAGAAACCTCCTACGAGCAGTACTTC. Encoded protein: CASSSGTETSYEQYF.

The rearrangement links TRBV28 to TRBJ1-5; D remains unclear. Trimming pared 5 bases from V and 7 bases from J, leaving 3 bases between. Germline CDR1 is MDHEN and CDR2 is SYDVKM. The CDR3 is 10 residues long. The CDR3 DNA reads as TGTGCCAGCAGTACACAGCCCCAGCATTTT. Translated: CASSTQPQHF.

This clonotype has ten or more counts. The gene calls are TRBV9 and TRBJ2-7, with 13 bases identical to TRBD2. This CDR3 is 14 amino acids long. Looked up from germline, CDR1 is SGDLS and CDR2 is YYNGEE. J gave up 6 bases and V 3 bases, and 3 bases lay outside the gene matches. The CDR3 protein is CASSAGLAGPEQYF. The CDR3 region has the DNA TGTGCCAGCAGCGCGGGACTAGCGGGACCCGAGCAGTACTTC.

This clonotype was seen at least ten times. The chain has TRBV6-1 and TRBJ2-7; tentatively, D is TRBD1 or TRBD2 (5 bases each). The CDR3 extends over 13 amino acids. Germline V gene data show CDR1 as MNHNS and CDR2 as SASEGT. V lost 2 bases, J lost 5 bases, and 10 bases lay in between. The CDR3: CASSELGPHEQYF. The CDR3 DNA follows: TGTGCCAGCAGTGAATTGGGACCCCACGAGCAGTACTTC.

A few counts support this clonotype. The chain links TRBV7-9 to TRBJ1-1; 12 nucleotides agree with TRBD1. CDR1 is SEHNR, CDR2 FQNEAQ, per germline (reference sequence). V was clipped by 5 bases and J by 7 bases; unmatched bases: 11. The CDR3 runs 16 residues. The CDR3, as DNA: TGTGCCAGCAGCCCCACCGGGACAGGGGGCGCAGGTGAAGCTTTCTTT. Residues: CASSPTGTGGAGEAFF.

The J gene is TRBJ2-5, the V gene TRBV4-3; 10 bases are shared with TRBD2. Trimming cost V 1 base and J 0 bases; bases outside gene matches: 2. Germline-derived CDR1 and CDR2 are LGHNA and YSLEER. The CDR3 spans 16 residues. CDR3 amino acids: CASSQGLAGYQETQYF. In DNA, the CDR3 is TGCGCCAGCAGCCAAGGACTAGCGGGTTACCAAGAGACCCAGTACTTC.

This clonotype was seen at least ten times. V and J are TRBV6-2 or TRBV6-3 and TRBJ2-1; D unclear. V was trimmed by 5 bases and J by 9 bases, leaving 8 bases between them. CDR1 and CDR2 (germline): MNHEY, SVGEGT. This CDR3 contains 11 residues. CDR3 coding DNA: TGTGCCAGCAGTCGGAATATTGAGCAGTTCTTC. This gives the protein CASSRNIEQFF.

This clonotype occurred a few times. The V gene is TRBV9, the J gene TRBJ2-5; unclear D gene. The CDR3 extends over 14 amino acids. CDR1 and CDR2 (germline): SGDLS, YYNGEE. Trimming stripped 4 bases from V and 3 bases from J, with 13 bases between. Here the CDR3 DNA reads TGTGCCAGCAGCCTAGGCCCGACCGAAGAGACCCAGTACTTC. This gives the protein CASSLGPTEETQYF.

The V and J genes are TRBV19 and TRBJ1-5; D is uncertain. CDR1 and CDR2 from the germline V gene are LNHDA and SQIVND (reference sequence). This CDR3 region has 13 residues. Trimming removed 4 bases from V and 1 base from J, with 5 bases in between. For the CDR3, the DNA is TGTGCCAGTAGTAGGGAGAGCAATCAGCCCCAGCATTTT. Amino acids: CASSRESNQPQHF.

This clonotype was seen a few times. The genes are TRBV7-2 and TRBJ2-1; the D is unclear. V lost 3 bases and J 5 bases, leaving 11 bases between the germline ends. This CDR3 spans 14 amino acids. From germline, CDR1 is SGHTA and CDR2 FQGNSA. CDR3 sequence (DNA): TGTGCCAGCAGCTTGGGGTCGACTCACAATGAGCAGTTCTTC. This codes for CASSLGSTHNEQFF.

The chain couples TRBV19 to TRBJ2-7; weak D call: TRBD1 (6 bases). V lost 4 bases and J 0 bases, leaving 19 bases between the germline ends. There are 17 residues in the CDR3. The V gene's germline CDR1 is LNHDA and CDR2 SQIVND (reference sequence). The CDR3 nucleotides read TGTGCCAGTAGTACTACAGATCTGACAGGATCCTCCTACGAGCAGTACTTC. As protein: CASSTTDLTGSSYEQYF.

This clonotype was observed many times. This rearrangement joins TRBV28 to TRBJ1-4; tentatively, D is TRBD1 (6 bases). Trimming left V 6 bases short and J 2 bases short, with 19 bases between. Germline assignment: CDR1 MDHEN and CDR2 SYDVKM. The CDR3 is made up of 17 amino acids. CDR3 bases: TGTGCCAGCAGCCCTGCGGGGGGCACGGGGACTAATGAAAAACTGTTTTTT. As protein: CASSPAGGTGTNEKLFF.

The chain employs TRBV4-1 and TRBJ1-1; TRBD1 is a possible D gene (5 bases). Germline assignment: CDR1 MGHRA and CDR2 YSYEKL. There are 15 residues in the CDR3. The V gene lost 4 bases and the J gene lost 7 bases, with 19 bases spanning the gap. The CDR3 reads CASSPRIQVGFEAFF. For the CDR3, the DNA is TGCGCCAGCAGCCCAAGAATACAGGTTGGATTTGAAGCTTTCTTT.

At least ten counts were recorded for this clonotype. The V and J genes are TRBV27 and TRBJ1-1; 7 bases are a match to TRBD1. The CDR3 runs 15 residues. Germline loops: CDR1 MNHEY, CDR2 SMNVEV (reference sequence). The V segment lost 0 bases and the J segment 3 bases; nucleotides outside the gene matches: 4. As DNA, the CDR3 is TGTGCCAGCAGTTTATCTAGGGGGCTCCACACTGAAGCTTTCTTT. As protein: CASSLSRGLHTEAFF.